This note documents a single T cell receptor beta chain sequence. This clonotype has only a few counts. Its antigen remains unidentified. Base quality data are lacking; no much larger clone is found one base away. This entry belongs to a study of blood T cells in healthy people across ages (dated by TCRdb to between 2014 and 2017). A note on the overall study: In model experiments, template switching captured roughly one uniquely barcoded TCR beta cDNA molecule for every two T cells. The study analyzed two additional independent replicas of 1 million unique cDNA reads from the same blood draw for two donors, one aged 18 to 29 and one aged 80 or older. The study measured age-related changes in TCR beta repertoire diversity using deep sequencing normalized with unique cDNA molecular identifiers. The donors were split into four age groups: young (average 16 years), middle-aged (39), aged (62) and long-lived (approximately 80). The full study reports these points: Estimates of total diversity based on one million sequenced T cells were regarded as lower bounds and as underestimates. Conclusive comparison of naive and antigen-experienced compartments was prevented by the profiling of bulk unsorted PBMCs. Observed TCR beta diversity correlated strongly with the percentage of naive T cells measured by flow cytometry. Compared with the aged group, the long-lived group had more naive CD4+ T cells, fewer expanded clones and increased TCR diversity, suggesting age selection. Because the CMV infection status of the donors was unknown, age-related changes in expanded clonotypes may potentially have been confounded. As age increased, observed TCR beta diversity per million T cells dropped in a roughly linear way, and a significant reduction was already evident by age 40.

According to the germline V gene, CDR1 reads SGHNT and CDR2 reads YENEEA. There are 15 amino acids in the CDR3, from cysteine to phenylalanine inclusive. CDR3 DNA only is kept here, 45 bases in frame from base 1. The V end gives up 0 bases and the J end 6 bases, leaving 6 bases in the junction not matched to a gene. Receptor libraries were prepared by 5' RACE. Instrument used: Illumina HiSeq 2500. The second PCR ran for roughly 6 to 11 cycles and used a J-beta primer mix along with a sample-barcoded 5' primer. A unique molecular identifier was introduced onto each TCR beta cDNA molecule by a template-switch 5' adaptor carrying 12 random nucleotides. Each sample yielded at least 3 million CDR3-containing paired-end reads. First-strand cDNA synthesis was performed from all RNA using the Mint cDNA synthesis kit, with priming by a TRBC-specific oligonucleotide. Following uracil-DNA glycosylase treatment, a first 18-cycle PCR with universal primers M1SS and BC2_uni_R was performed on all cDNA. As for the original processing: Each sample was normalized by randomly selecting 1 million high-quality reads, each carrying a distinct molecular identifier. Instead of being binned into consensus sequences, reads with shared molecular identifiers were discarded. CDR3 identification, clonotype clustering and error correction used MiTCR with a Q25 quality threshold and the strictest error-elimination algorithm. A nonparametric unseen species model with Euler transformation was used to estimate a lower bound on total TCR beta diversity. The public reads were run again by TCRdb, first through fastp at Q25 and then through MiXCR, and only productive beta chains were kept. CDR3 protein sequences are deduplicated, and each keeps its most common genes and DNA. None of the V and J calls come from the authors' own analysis; TCRdb made them. The sample table holds roughly 560,000 distinct CDR3 sequences, of which around 24% were seen once. Just under 9% of the sample rests with the top ten.

The roughly 37 donors, aged roughly 6 to 100 years, were systemically healthy Caucasian individuals from Russia. Around 10 milliliters of peripheral blood were collected from each donor into EDTA-treated Vacutainer tubes. Ficoll-Paque density-gradient centrifugation was used to isolate PBMCs, with at least 6.5 million per sample. Trizol reagent was used to extract total RNA from PBMCs, with at least 5 micrograms per sample. For every donor, flow cytometry on a PBMC aliquot measured the percentage of naive CD45RAhigh/CD27high T cells. The same data also went into a second study, on T cells of mothers and their children. As that second study puts it: The donors were nine systemically healthy Caucasian individuals, made up of three mothers and their six children. cDNA synthesis consumed the entire amount of extracted RNA, loaded at about 1.5 ug RNA in each 15 ul reaction. In the second PCR, sample barcodes and 2-4 random nucleotides were introduced via the M1S primer. Over 9 million TCR beta CDR3 reads were obtained for each mother, and some 3 million reads were obtained for each child. TCR recombination output is similarly shaped by thymic selection in related and unrelated pairs, with a minor effect exerted by inherited differences. Normalized repertoire overlap was always slightly but never significantly higher in related than unrelated mother-child pairs. With a sensitivity of around 97 clones per million clonotypes, no persistent microchimeric T cell clones were detected. Deep NGS was used in the study to compare the TCR beta repertoires of mothers and children and to look for features that separate related mother-child pairs from unrelated individuals. The mean age was 40 +/- 4 years for the mothers and about 10 +/- 4 years for the children. After adapter ligation was performed with NEBNext reagents, the libraries were sequenced on an Illumina HiSeq 2000 with 100+100 nt paired-end reads. Mother and child libraries were prepared a month apart and sequenced in separate runs to prevent cross-contamination. Between about 500,000 and 2,100,000 distinct TCR beta clonotypes were identified per donor. Naive TCR beta clonotypes were estimated from low-frequency clonotypes matched to each donor's FACS-determined naive share, without sorting.

The rearrangement joined TRBV11-3 to TRBJ2-3, with 7 central nucleotides matching TRBD2. What was sequenced was blood. This TCR derives from a boy younger than 18 in good health. The DNA sequence is TGTGCCAGCAGCTTAGATGGACTAGAAGTGGATACGCAGTATTTT. Translated, this is CASSLDGLEVDTQYF.